The clone carrying this T cell receptor beta chain has more than one count but fewer than ten. Its antigen is as yet unknown. The entry originates in a study of identical twins. Overall study findings and caveats: Excess sharing by twins proved weaker in beta out-of-frame sequences.

This CDR3 has 14 amino acids. V lost 7 bases and J lost 1, with 14 bases in between. CDR1 is MDHEN and CDR2 is SYDVKM in the germline V gene. TCRdb re-called the 5' RACE reads with MiXCR, one entry per CDR3 protein. The repertoire consists of around 960,000 distinct CDR3 sequences, with around 12% occurring once and the leading ten covering around 1.6%. These same data were also listed under a study on yellow fever vaccine responses in identical twins. That investigation notes: Twins' vaccine T cell response reportedly gave the appearance of partial convergence and partial personalization.

Sequenced sample: PBMCs. J is TRBJ2-7 and V is TRBV28; D may be TRBD1 or TRBD2 (7 bases each). This sequence originates from a woman between 18 and 29 years old in good health. Here the CDR3 DNA reads TGTGCCAGCAAAAGACAGGGAGGGTCCTACGAGCAGTACTTC. As protein: CASKRQGGSYEQYF.